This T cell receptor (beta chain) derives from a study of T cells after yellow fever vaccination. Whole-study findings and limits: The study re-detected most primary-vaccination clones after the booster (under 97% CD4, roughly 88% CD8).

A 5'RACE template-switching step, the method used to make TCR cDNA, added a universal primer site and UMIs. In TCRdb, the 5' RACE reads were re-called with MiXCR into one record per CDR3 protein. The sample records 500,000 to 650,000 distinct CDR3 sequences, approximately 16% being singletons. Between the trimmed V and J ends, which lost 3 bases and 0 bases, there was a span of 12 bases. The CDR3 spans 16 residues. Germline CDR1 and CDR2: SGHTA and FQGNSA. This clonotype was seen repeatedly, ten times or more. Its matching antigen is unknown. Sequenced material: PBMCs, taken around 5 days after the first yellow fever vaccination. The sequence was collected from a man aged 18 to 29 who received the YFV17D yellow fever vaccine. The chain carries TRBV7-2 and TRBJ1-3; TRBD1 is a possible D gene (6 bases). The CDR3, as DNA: TGTGCCAGCAGCTTCGGACAGAGCAACTCTGGAAACACCATATATTTT. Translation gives CASSFGQSNSGNTIYF.